Shown below are 7 T cell receptor beta chains from a single sample sequenced in a study of T cells in Graves' hyperthyroidism and ophthalmopathy. TCR beta CDR3 regions were amplified from RNA. A first-round RT-PCR of the TCR CDR3 used the HTBI primer set. Using its own MiXCR run on the multiplex PCR reads, TCRdb lists one record per CDR3 protein. This sample yields approximately 530,000 distinct CDR3 sequences, of which over 15% are seen a single time; approximately 20% belongs to the top ten. Sequenced material: blood. Every receptor here comes from a woman aged 18-35 years with Graves' hyperthyroidism.

This clonotype was picked up a small number of times. The genes are TRBV10-3 and TRBJ1-6, with 9 bases lining up with TRBD1. J lost 10 bases, V lost 3 bases, and 7 bases had no gene match. Germline V gives CDR1 ENHRY, CDR2 SYGVKD. The CDR3 is made up of 15 amino acids. CDR3 protein: CAISDPGQGESPLHF. CDR3 DNA sequence: TGTGCCATCAGTGATCCGGGACAGGGAGAATCACCCCTCCACTTT.

The rearrangement uses TRBV6-2 or TRBV6-3 and TRBJ2-7; unclear D gene. Per the germline V gene, CDR1 is MNHEY and CDR2 is SVGEGT. This CDR3 has 16 amino acids. Trimming pared 2 bases from V and 3 bases from J, leaving 17 bases between. CDR3 region: CASSYPLARPGYEQYF. The CDR3 nucleotides read TGTGCCAGCAGTTACCCGTTGGCGAGACCCGGCTACGAGCAGTACTTC.

This clonotype has ten or more counts. The chain has TRBV20-1 and TRBJ1-1; 7 nucleotides line up with TRBD1. Germline values: CDR1 DFQATT, CDR2 SNEGSKA (reference sequence). Germline trimming cut 0 bases from V and 5 bases from J; bases unmatched to any gene: 6. The CDR3 covers 14 residues. CDR3 bases: TGCAGTGCTAGAGATGGGCAGGGGGTGACTGAAGCTTTCTTT. It yields the protein CSARDGQGVTEAFF.

The sample holds many counts of this clonotype. This chain uses TRBV7-2 with TRBJ2-7; 8 bases line up with TRBD1. Germline CDR1 and CDR2: SGHTA and FQGNSA. CDR3 length equals 15 residues. J gave up 1 base and V 8 bases, and 10 bases lay outside the gene matches. The CDR3, as DNA: TGTGCCAGCTCACAGCAGGGGGCCGGGTCCTACGAGCAGTACTTC. It yields the protein CASSQQGAGSYEQYF. Full variable domain (rest looked up from reference TRBV7-2 and TRBJ2-7): GAGVSQSPSNKVTEKGKDVELRCDPISGHTALYWYRQSLGQGLEFLIYFQGNSAPDKSGLPSDRFSAERTGGSVSTLTIQRTQQEDSAVYLCASSQQGAGSYEQYFGPGTRLTVT.

This clonotype was recorded a few times. The J gene is TRBJ2-3, the V gene TRBV18; D ambiguous. Germline V gene data show CDR1 as KGHSH and CDR2 as LQKENI. Deletions cut 2 bases from V and 4 bases from J, with 10 bases between. The CDR3 loop spans 14 amino acids. The CDR3 DNA is TGTGCCAGCTCACCATTATCTGGGGCAGATACGCAGTATTTT. The encoded protein is CASSPLSGADTQYF.

This clonotype came up a few times. The chain uses TRBV19 and TRBJ1-4; no definite D call. CDR1 and CDR2 from the germline V gene are LNHDA and SQIVND (reference sequence). V was cut by 0 bases and J by 6 bases, with 11 bases left in between. The CDR3 contains 15 residues. The CDR3 loop reads CASSIDLSTDEKLFF. Here the CDR3 DNA reads TGTGCCAGTAGTATAGATCTTTCCACCGATGAAAAACTGTTTTTT.

This clonotype was counted only a few times. This chain links TRBV27 with TRBJ2-1; TRBD2 aligns across 15 bases. Germline assignment: CDR1 MNHEY and CDR2 SMNVEV (reference sequence). The ends lost 5 bases at V and 8 bases at J; junction bases unmatched: 10. CDR3 length: 17 residues. The CDR3 protein is CASSPRTSGRAVYEQFF. The CDR3 coding sequence is TGTGCCAGCAGTCCGAGGACTAGCGGGAGGGCGGTGTATGAGCAGTTCTTC.